A selection of T cell receptor beta chains follows, all from one sample in a study of cytomegalovirus exposure and HLA in healthy donors. Assay used: immunoSEQ multiplex PCR; TCRdb lists only in-frame clones, some missing. The sample contains some 220,000 clones, roughly 84% of which appear only once. The sample taken for sequencing was PBMCs. These receptors were taken from a girl aged 2-15 years in good health and CMV-seronegative. The CDR3 runs from the conserved cysteine through the conserved F or W. Fields, in order: CDR3 protein, CDR3 DNA, D gene, V gene, clone size, J gene. The D gene is left open where the match is weak. Size tells how often a clone was seen (once, few, many) or the class of an expanded clone, and some rows leave it out.

CDR3aa: CASSTSVEAFF
CDR3nt: TGTGCCAGCAGCACCAGCGTGGAAGCTTTCTTT
d_gene: NA
v_gene: TRBV7-9
abundance: NA
j_gene: TRBJ1-1

CDR3aa: CASGAADRGDSYEQYF
CDR3nt: TGTGCCAGCGGCGCCGCTGACAGGGGGGACTCCTACGAGCAGTACTTC
d_gene: TRBD1
v_gene: TRBV2
abundance: NA
j_gene: TRBJ2-7

CDR3aa: CGGRGGQYF
CDR3nt: TGTGGTGGGCGTGGAGGGCAGTACTTC
d_gene: NA
v_gene: TRBV7-3
abundance: NA
j_gene: TRBJ2-7

CDR3aa: CAGSGGGVGGAADTQYF
CDR3nt: TGTGCCGGCAGCGGGGGAGGGGTTGGGGGGGCCGCAGATACGCAGTATTTT
d_gene: TRBD2
v_gene: TRBV5-6
abundance: NA
j_gene: TRBJ2-3

CDR3aa: CASSAGSGSPGELFF
CDR3nt: TGTGCCAGCAGCGCGGGCAGCGGGAGTCCCGGGGAGCTGTTTTTT
d_gene: TRBD2
v_gene: TRBV5-4
abundance: NA
j_gene: TRBJ2-2

CDR3aa: CASSQLGLAGDLNTQYF
CDR3nt: TGCGCCAGCAGCCAGCTCGGACTAGCGGGAGATCTGAATACGCAGTATTTT
d_gene: TRBD2
v_gene: TRBV4-1
abundance: NA
j_gene: TRBJ2-3

CDR3aa: CASSLSQGRGYTF
CDR3nt: TGTGCCAGCAGCTTATCGCAGGGTAGAGGCTACACCTTC
d_gene: NA
v_gene: TRBV7-6
abundance: few
j_gene: TRBJ1-2

CDR3aa: CAWLILPGVRNGYTF
CDR3nt: TGTGCCTGGTTAATACTTCCCGGAGTCCGAAATGGCTACACCTTC
d_gene: NA
v_gene: TRBV30
abundance: few
j_gene: TRBJ1-2

CDR3aa: CATSQVAGVEEKLFF
CDR3nt: TGTGCCACCAGCCAGGTGGCGGGGGTAGAGGAAAAACTGTTTTTT
d_gene: NA
v_gene: TRBV15
abundance: NA
j_gene: TRBJ1-4

CDR3aa: CASRSTRTGLYEQYF
CDR3nt: TGTGCCAGCAGATCAACCCGGACAGGGCTCTACGAGCAGTACTTC
d_gene: TRBD1
v_gene: TRBV6-5
abundance: NA
j_gene: TRBJ2-7

CDR3aa: CASSFGSRTGYGSNQPQHF
CDR3nt: TGTGCCAGCAGCTTTGGATCGCGGACAGGATATGGGAGCAATCAGCCCCAGCATTTT
d_gene: NA
v_gene: TRBV12-1
abundance: NA
j_gene: TRBJ1-5

CDR3aa: CASSLTVGQPQHF
CDR3nt: TGCGCCAGCAGCTTGACAGTCGGCCAGCCCCAGCATTTT
d_gene: NA
v_gene: TRBV5-1
abundance: NA
j_gene: TRBJ1-5

CDR3aa: CASSYGGSSYNEQFF
CDR3nt: TGTGCCAGCAGTTACGGCGGGAGTTCCTACAATGAGCAGTTCTTC
d_gene: TRBD2
v_gene: TRBV6-6
abundance: NA
j_gene: TRBJ2-1

CDR3aa: CAWSVLGLPNTGELFF
CDR3nt: TGTGCCTGGAGTGTACTGGGACTTCCTAACACCGGGGAGCTGTTTTTT
d_gene: NA
v_gene: TRBV30
abundance: few
j_gene: TRBJ2-2

CDR3aa: CASSPSGTSTDTQYF
CDR3nt: TGTGCCAGCAGCCCTAGCGGGACAAGCACAGATACGCAGTATTTT
d_gene: TRBD2
v_gene: TRBV7-6
abundance: NA
j_gene: TRBJ2-3

CDR3aa: CASATVLRVMNTEAFF
CDR3nt: TGTGCCAGCGCAACTGTCCTCAGGGTCATGAACACTGAAGCTTTCTTT
d_gene: NA
v_gene: TRBV27
abundance: NA
j_gene: TRBJ1-1

CDR3aa: CSVEDWERTGDNEQFF
CDR3nt: TGCAGCGTTGAAGATTGGGAAAGGACAGGGGACAATGAGCAGTTCTTC
d_gene: TRBD1
v_gene: TRBV29-1
abundance: NA
j_gene: TRBJ2-1

CDR3aa: CASSLSGRVYNEQFF
CDR3nt: TGTGCCAGCAGCTTAAGCGGGAGGGTTTACAATGAGCAGTTCTTC
d_gene: TRBD2
v_gene: TRBV7-2
abundance: NA
j_gene: TRBJ2-1

CDR3aa: CASSLPLDSLYNYGYTF
CDR3nt: TGTGCCAGCAGTTTACCCCTCGACAGCCTCTATAACTATGGCTACACCTTC
d_gene: NA
v_gene: TRBV27
abundance: NA
j_gene: TRBJ1-2

CDR3aa: CASSSLTGVRETQYF
CDR3nt: TGTGCCAGCAGTTCGTTGACAGGGGTCAGGGAGACCCAGTACTTC
d_gene: TRBD1
v_gene: TRBV27
abundance: few
j_gene: TRBJ2-5

CDR3aa: CASSRTGGAREKLFF
CDR3nt: TGTGCCAGTAGTAGGACAGGGGGCGCGAGAGAAAAACTGTTTTTT
d_gene: TRBD1
v_gene: TRBV19
abundance: NA
j_gene: TRBJ1-4

CDR3aa: CASSSIAGGGELFF
CDR3nt: TGCGCCAGCAGCTCTATAGCTGGCGGCGGGGAGCTGTTTTTT
d_gene: NA
v_gene: TRBV5-1
abundance: NA
j_gene: TRBJ2-2

CDR3aa: CASSRRVDTEAFF
CDR3nt: TGTGCCAGCAGCCGCCGGGTAGATACTGAAGCTTTCTTT
d_gene: NA
v_gene: TRBV6-4
abundance: NA
j_gene: TRBJ1-1

CDR3aa: CASSSGGRGETQYF
CDR3nt: TGTGCCAGTAGTTCTGGAGGGCGTGGGGAGACCCAGTACTTC
d_gene: NA
v_gene: TRBV19
abundance: NA
j_gene: TRBJ2-5

CDR3aa: CASSPTGNTEAFF
CDR3nt: TGTGCCAGCTCACCAACGGGGAACACTGAAGCTTTCTTT
d_gene: NA
v_gene: TRBV18
abundance: few
j_gene: TRBJ1-1

CDR3aa: CASSLGGVETQYF
CDR3nt: TGCGCCAGCAGCTTGGGCGGGGTGGAGACCCAGTACTTC
d_gene: NA
v_gene: TRBV5-1
abundance: NA
j_gene: TRBJ2-5

CDR3aa: CSVDQVWLNTEAFF
CDR3nt: TGCAGCGTTGACCAGGTATGGTTGAACACTGAAGCTTTCTTT
d_gene: NA
v_gene: TRBV29-1
abundance: NA
j_gene: TRBJ1-1

CDR3aa: CASSQDGGLAGSQFF
CDR3nt: TGCGCCAGCAGCCAAGATGGGGGACTAGCGGGATCCCAGTTCTTC
d_gene: TRBD2
v_gene: TRBV4-1
abundance: NA
j_gene: TRBJ2-1

CDR3aa: CASSLGRQGDTEAFF
CDR3nt: TGCGCCAGCAGCTTGGGCCGACAGGGGGACACTGAAGCTTTCTTT
d_gene: TRBD1
v_gene: TRBV5-1
abundance: NA
j_gene: TRBJ1-1

CDR3aa: CASTRRGEGAEQFF
CDR3nt: TGCGCCAGCACTCGGCGGGGGGAAGGGGCTGAGCAGTTCTTC
d_gene: TRBD2
v_gene: TRBV10-2
abundance: NA
j_gene: TRBJ2-1

CDR3aa: CASSRSTVPNYGYTF
CDR3nt: TGTGCCAGCAGTAGATCGACAGTACCGAACTATGGCTACACCTTC
d_gene: NA
v_gene: TRBV2
abundance: NA
j_gene: TRBJ1-2

CDR3aa: CASSEVRGTQYF
CDR3nt: TGTGCCAGCAGTGAAGTCAGGGGGACCCAGTACTTC
d_gene: NA
v_gene: TRBV6-1
abundance: NA
j_gene: TRBJ2-5

CDR3aa: CASRTGAGGEKLFF
CDR3nt: TGTGCCAGCAGGACTGGGGCAGGGGGCGAAAAACTGTTTTTT
d_gene: TRBD1
v_gene: TRBV6-5
abundance: NA
j_gene: TRBJ1-4

CDR3aa: CASSLGRDNEQFF
CDR3nt: TGTGCCAGCAGCTTAGGAAGAGACAATGAGCAGTTCTTC
d_gene: NA
v_gene: TRBV7-9
abundance: NA
j_gene: TRBJ2-1

CDR3aa: CASSQDWGRGNEQFF
CDR3nt: TGCGCCAGCAGCCAAGATTGGGGGAGGGGGAATGAGCAGTTCTTC
d_gene: NA
v_gene: TRBV4-1
abundance: NA
j_gene: TRBJ2-1

CDR3aa: CASRGTSGQETQYF
CDR3nt: TGTGCCAGCAGAGGGACTAGCGGTCAAGAGACCCAGTACTTC
d_gene: TRBD2
v_gene: TRBV2
abundance: NA
j_gene: TRBJ2-5

CDR3aa: CASSIAPRGGYGYTF
CDR3nt: TGTGCCAGTAGTATAGCCCCCAGGGGCGGGTATGGCTACACCTTC
d_gene: NA
v_gene: TRBV19
abundance: once
j_gene: TRBJ1-2

CDR3aa: CASSFDRGSDYGYTF
CDR3nt: TGCGCCAGCAGCTTCGACAGGGGTAGCGACTATGGCTACACCTTC
d_gene: TRBD1
v_gene: TRBV5-1
abundance: NA
j_gene: TRBJ1-2

CDR3aa: CASRKQGAGYGYTF
CDR3nt: TGTGCCAGCAGGAAACAGGGGGCGGGCTATGGCTACACCTTC
d_gene: TRBD1
v_gene: TRBV6-1
abundance: once
j_gene: TRBJ1-2

CDR3aa: CASKDILISGNTIYF
CDR3nt: TGTGCCAGCAAGGACATCCTTATCTCTGGAAACACCATATATTTT
d_gene: NA
v_gene: TRBV14
abundance: few
j_gene: TRBJ1-3

CDR3aa: CASSLPRVTSYNEQFF
CDR3nt: TGTGCCAGCAGCTTACCCCGGGTCACCTCCTACAATGAGCAGTTCTTC
d_gene: NA
v_gene: TRBV7-8
abundance: NA
j_gene: TRBJ2-1

CDR3aa: CASSQTSGAYNEQFF
CDR3nt: TGTGCCAGCAGTCAGACTAGCGGGGCATACAATGAGCAGTTCTTC
d_gene: TRBD2
v_gene: TRBV14
abundance: NA
j_gene: TRBJ2-1

CDR3aa: CACVGDRGYSPLHF
CDR3nt: TGTGCCTGTGTAGGGGACAGGGGATATTCACCCCTCCACTTT
d_gene: TRBD1
v_gene: TRBV30
abundance: NA
j_gene: TRBJ1-6

CDR3aa: CATTSGGNLDTQYF
CDR3nt: TGTGCCACCACTAGCGGGGGAAACTTAGATACGCAGTATTTT
d_gene: TRBD2
v_gene: TRBV15
abundance: NA
j_gene: TRBJ2-3

CDR3aa: CASTRERSPYEQYF
CDR3nt: TGTGCCAGCACTCGGGAGAGGAGTCCCTACGAGCAGTACTTC
d_gene: NA
v_gene: TRBV6-1
abundance: NA
j_gene: TRBJ2-7

CDR3aa: CASSLGTSGGSLETQYF
CDR3nt: TGTGCCAGCAGCCTCGGGACTAGCGGGGGGTCTTTAGAGACCCAGTACTTC
d_gene: TRBD2
v_gene: TRBV4-2
abundance: NA
j_gene: TRBJ2-5

CDR3aa: CASSLRGGNTDTQYF
CDR3nt: TGTGCCAGCAGCTTGAGGGGAGGGAACACAGATACGCAGTATTTT
d_gene: TRBD2
v_gene: TRBV5-4
abundance: once
j_gene: TRBJ2-3

CDR3aa: CASSQVRGSFGNTIYF
CDR3nt: TGCGCCAGCAGCCAAGTGCGAGGTAGTTTTGGAAACACCATATATTTT
d_gene: NA
v_gene: TRBV4-1
abundance: NA
j_gene: TRBJ1-3

CDR3aa: CASSQRGLAGPYNEQFF
CDR3nt: TGCGCCAGCAGCCAACGGGGACTAGCGGGTCCCTACAATGAGCAGTTCTTC
d_gene: TRBD2
v_gene: TRBV4-1
abundance: NA
j_gene: TRBJ2-1

CDR3aa: CASSLRGGQGPSSYNSPLHF
CDR3nt: TGTGCCAGCAGTTTAAGGGGGGGACAGGGGCCGAGCTCCTATAATTCACCCCTCCACTTT
d_gene: TRBD1
v_gene: TRBV27
abundance: NA
j_gene: TRBJ1-6

CDR3aa: CASSSTTSGGAYNEQFF
CDR3nt: TGTGCCAGCAGCTCGACTACTAGCGGGGGGGCCTACAATGAGCAGTTCTTC
d_gene: TRBD2
v_gene: TRBV7-9
abundance: NA
j_gene: TRBJ2-1

CDR3aa: CSAVDRAAHTDTQYF
CDR3nt: TGCAGCGCCGTCGACAGGGCGGCCCACACAGATACGCAGTATTTT
d_gene: TRBD1
v_gene: TRBV29-1
abundance: NA
j_gene: TRBJ2-3

CDR3aa: CSVAVGKQYF
CDR3nt: TGCAGTGTAGCCGTGGGTAAGCAGTACTTC
d_gene: NA
v_gene: TRBV20-1
abundance: few
j_gene: TRBJ2-7